The sequence of this T cell receptor (beta chain) was determined in a study of blood T cell repertoires in COVID-19. Authors' analysis steps: Amplifying reference gene primers gave estimates of nucleated cell counts. Clones were sequenced by immunoSEQ multiplex PCR, and TCRdb holds only the in-frame ones, with some missing. The DNA was the basis for D and trimming; V, J and clone size are from that table. The data show just over 350,000 clones, 87% seen once. This CDR3 has 15 amino acids. Germline CDR1 and CDR2: MDHEN and SYDVKM. Trimming cost V 8 bases and J 2 bases; bases outside gene matches: 10. The chain carries TRBV28 and TRBJ2-7; TRBD1 matches 9 bases. Sequencing was done on a sample of PBMCs or T cells enriched from blood (not recorded which). The origin of this receptor is a woman under 40 who had recovered from COVID-19. Here the CDR3 DNA reads TGTGCCAGCCACCCCGTGACAGGGGGGGCCTACGAGCAGTACTTC. It encodes CASHPVTGGAYEQYF.